Presented here are 28 T cell receptor beta chains from one specimen sequenced in a study of blood T cell repertoires in COVID-19. Here immunoSEQ multiplex PCR was the method, and the copy in TCRdb shows in-frame clones only, minus some. In the table there are over 50,000 clones, about 86% of which are singletons. Sequencing was done on a sample of peripheral blood. The receptors shown here come from a man between 65 and 85 years old with active COVID-19.

The chain combines TRBV15 with TRBJ1-2; 11 bases fit TRBD1. The CDR3 sequence is 15 residues long. Per the germline V gene, CDR1 is LNHNV and CDR2 is YYDKDF (reference sequence). The junction had 5 bases not matched to a gene; V was cut back by 3 bases and J by 5 bases. CDR3 in amino acids: CATSRPGQGAYGYTF. The CDR3 coding sequence is TGTGCCACCAGCAGGCCAGGACAGGGGGCTTATGGCTACACCTTC. Variable domain in full (rest from reference TRBV15 and TRBJ1-2): DAMVIQNPRYQVTQFGKPVTLSCSQTLNHNVMYWYQQKSSQAPKLLFHYYDKDFNNEADTPDNFQSRRPNTSFCFLDIRSPGLGDTAMYLCATSRPGQGAYGYTFGSGTRLTVV.

This chain links TRBV18 with TRBJ1-2; TRBD1 agrees at 8 bases. Looked up from germline, CDR1 is KGHSH and CDR2 is LQKENI. The length of the CDR3 is 16 residues. With 3 bases clipped from V and 2 bases from J, the junction kept 8 bases outside the gene matches. The CDR3 DNA reads TGTGCCAGCTCACCGAAAAACAGGGGGAACAACTATGGCTACACCTTC. Translation gives CASSPKNRGNNYGYTF.

This sequence joins TRBV5-6 and TRBJ2-3; a possible D gene is TRBD1 (5 bases). The V gene's germline CDR1 is SGHDT and CDR2 YYEEEE. The CDR3 runs to 15 residues. The V and J ends lost 4 bases and 3 bases respectively, with 15 bases between them. CDR3 sequence (DNA): TGTGCCAGCAGCAAGGGGTCCGACGGGACAGATACGCAGTATTTT. It specifies CASSKGSDGTDTQYF.

The chain carries TRBV19 and TRBJ1-1, with D hard to call. V lost 5 bases and J lost 0, with 7 bases in between. Germline V gene sequence: CDR1 LNHDA, CDR2 SQIVND (reference sequence). There are 13 residues in the CDR3. CDR3 sequence (DNA): TGTGCCAGTAGTGTTCTAATGAACACTGAAGCTTTCTTT. This sequence encodes CASSVLMNTEAFF.

The rearrangement links TRBV13 to TRBJ2-3; D not certain. This CDR3 is built from 16 residues. Trimming left V 2 bases short and J 7 bases short, with 19 bases between. The germline V gene has CDR1 PRHDT and CDR2 FYEKMQ (reference sequence). This chain's CDR3 is CASSLKIISKRNTQYF. CDR3 DNA sequence: TGTGCCAGCAGCTTAAAAATTATTAGCAAAAGAAATACGCAGTATTTT.

V usage is TRBV9 and J usage is TRBJ2-1; TRBD2 agrees at 14 bases. The germline CDR1 and CDR2 sequences are SGDLS and YYNGEE. The CDR3 contains 17 residues. Trimming took 3 bases from V and 2 from J; bases not matched to a gene: 4. The DNA for the CDR3 is TGTGCCAGCAGCGCCGGGACTAGCGGGGGTACCTACAATGAGCAGTTCTTC. It is translated as CASSAGTSGGTYNEQFF.

The rearrangement links TRBV7-9 to TRBJ2-3; 8 positions agree with TRBD1. The J segment lost 5 bases and the V segment lost 5 bases, leaving 12 bases of the junction unmatched. Germline loops: CDR1 SEHNR, CDR2 FQNEAQ (reference sequence). The CDR3 consists of 16 residues. The CDR3 protein is CASSTPDRAGGDTQYF. In DNA, the CDR3 is TGTGCCAGCAGCACCCCGGACAGGGCCGGCGGAGATACGCAGTATTTT.

The chain employs TRBV4-1 and TRBJ2-5; 13 nucleotides match TRBD2. The ends lost 4 bases at V and 3 bases at J; junction bases unmatched: 11. The CDR3 loop spans 18 amino acids. CDR1 and CDR2 (germline): MGHRA, YSYEKL. The CDR3 loop reads CASSPYTSGGARKETQYF. CDR3 coding DNA: TGCGCCAGCAGCCCCTACACTAGCGGGGGGGCCCGGAAAGAGACCCAGTACTTC.

CDR3 loop: CASNPGQGADYGYTF. CDR3 nucleotide sequence: TGTGCCAGCAACCCTGGACAGGGGGCGGACTATGGCTACACCTTC. The V gene is TRBV4-2, the J gene TRBJ1-2, with TRBD1 matching 11 bases. CDR1 is LGHNA and CDR2 is YNFKEQ in the germline V gene. J gave up 3 bases and V 7 bases, and 7 bases lay outside the gene matches. The CDR3 spans 15 residues.

The V call is TRBV4-3, the J call TRBJ2-3; 8 nucleotides align to TRBD2. CDR3 length equals 16 residues. V was clipped by 0 bases and J by 6 bases; unmatched bases: 8. CDR1 LGHNA and CDR2 YSLEER come from the germline V gene. The CDR3 DNA reads as TGCGCCAGCAGCCAAGATATCGGGGGGGGGCTGGATACGCAGTATTTT. The encoded protein is CASSQDIGGGLDTQYF.

This clone appeared a single time. This chain joins TRBV21-1 and TRBJ2-3; the table calls TRBD2, which could not be checked here. TRBV21-1 is noted as a pseudogene. The CDR3 consists of 16 residues. This chain's CDR3 is CASSKVRGGGTDTQYF. Here the CDR3 DNA reads TGTGCCAGCAGCAAAGTGCGGGGGGGTGGGACAGATACGCAGTATTTT.

The chain has TRBV12-3 or TRBV12-4 and TRBJ2-1; unclear D gene. Trimming left V 5 bases short and J 5 bases short, with 7 bases between. The CDR3 is 12 amino acids. This CDR3 is CASSRTDNEQFF. The CDR3 DNA reads TGTGCCAGCAGTCGAACGGACAATGAGCAGTTCTTC.

This clone was recorded only once. The chain couples TRBV18 to TRBJ2-1, with D possibly TRBD1 on 5 matching bases. The CDR3 is made up of 15 amino acids. The germline V gene has CDR1 KGHSH and CDR2 LQKENI. Trimming removed 1 base at V and 8 bases at J, with 15 bases between. In nucleotides, the CDR3 is TGTGCCAGCTCACCACTGGGGCCCGAACGTCATGAGCAGTTCTTC. It encodes CASSPLGPERHEQFF.

The rearrangement uses TRBV7-9 and TRBJ1-2, with D possibly matching TRBD1 (5 bases). Trimming stripped 5 bases from V and 4 bases from J, with 20 bases between. CDR1 is SEHNR and CDR2 is FQNEAQ in the germline V gene (reference sequence). CDR3 length: 16 residues. CDR3 amino acids: CASSTQRVGAGYGYTF. For the CDR3, the DNA is TGTGCCAGCAGCACCCAAAGGGTAGGGGCTGGCTATGGCTACACCTTC.

The chain combines TRBV5-5 with TRBJ1-2; 8 nucleotides align to TRBD1. The CDR3 length is 15 residues. Per germline, CDR1 SGHKS and CDR2 YYEKEE (reference sequence). Trimming cost V 4 bases and J 2 bases; bases outside gene matches: 7. CDR3 sequence (DNA): TGTGCCAGCAGCATGACAGGGGCCAGCAACTATGGCTACACCTTC. Amino acid sequence: CASSMTGASNYGYTF.

The chain employs TRBV20-1 and TRBJ2-5, with D perhaps matching TRBD2 (6 bases). Trimming shortened V by 3 bases and J by 2 bases, and 16 bases separated the two germline ends. The V gene's germline CDR1 is DFQATT and CDR2 SNEGSKA (reference sequence). This CDR3 region has 15 residues. As DNA, the CDR3 is TGCAGTGCTAGTCGCGGGGCGACGTGGCAAGAGACCCAGTACTTC. Residues: CSASRGATWQETQYF.

The genes are TRBV6-6 and TRBJ1-2; 9 bases line up with TRBD1. The germline V gene has CDR1 MNHNY and CDR2 SVGAGI (reference sequence). Germline trimming cut 7 bases from V and 0 bases from J; bases unmatched to any gene: 3. CDR3 length: 14 residues. For the CDR3, the DNA is TGTGCCAGCACGGGACAGGGCTCTAACTATGGCTACACCTTC. This gives the protein CASTGQGSNYGYTF.

The V gene is TRBV9, the J gene TRBJ1-2, with 8 bases fitting TRBD1. Germline-derived CDR1 and CDR2 are SGDLS and YYNGEE. There are 16 residues in the CDR3. The ends lost 0 bases at V and 0 bases at J; junction bases unmatched: 4. CDR3: CASSVGTGGANYGYTF. The CDR3 DNA sequence: TGTGCCAGCAGCGTAGGAACAGGGGGGGCTAACTATGGCTACACCTTC.

The chain couples TRBV7-2 to TRBJ1-2, with 9 bases fitting TRBD1. The V segment lost 3 bases and the J segment 8 bases; nucleotides outside the gene matches: 7. The CDR3 is 14 residues long. From germline, CDR1 is SGHTA and CDR2 FQGNSA. The CDR3 loop is CASSFRGQGVGYTF. DNA for the CDR3: TGTGCCAGCAGCTTCCGGGGACAGGGAGTAGGCTACACCTTC.

This clone showed up just once. The J gene is TRBJ2-5, the V gene TRBV5-5; D possibly corresponds to TRBD1 (6 bases). The CDR3 extends over 15 amino acids. Germline CDR1 and CDR2: SGHKS and YYEKEE (reference sequence). The V end lost 1 base, the J end lost 1 base, and 11 bases lay between the germline ends. CDR3 sequence: CASSLSWGPQETQYF. The CDR3 DNA reads TGTGCCAGCAGCTTGAGCTGGGGGCCCCAAGAGACCCAGTACTTC.

This sequence joins TRBV18 and TRBJ1-2, with 7 positions matching TRBD1. Unmatched junction bases numbered 0, after V lost 3 bases and J lost 2 bases. The CDR3 totals 13 residues. Germline V lookup: CDR1 KGHSH, CDR2 LQKENI. DNA for the CDR3: TGTGCCAGCTCACCGGGACAGAACTATGGCTACACCTTC. Translating gives CASSPGQNYGYTF.

This chain uses TRBV11-1 with TRBJ1-1; 9 nucleotides align to TRBD1. Germline values: CDR1 SGHAT, CDR2 FQDESV (reference sequence). This CDR3 is 13 amino acids long. Unmatched junction bases numbered 8, after V lost 4 bases and J lost 11 bases. The CDR3 is CASSSRDRAPAFF. DNA of the CDR3: TGTGCCAGCAGCTCCCGGGACAGGGCCCCGGCTTTCTTT.

The chain combines TRBV19 with TRBJ1-1; possible D gene TRBD1, 6 bases. Trimming removed 7 bases from V and 1 base from J, with 10 bases in between. Per the germline V gene, CDR1 is LNHDA and CDR2 is SQIVND (reference sequence). The CDR3 is 13 residues long. In DNA form, the CDR3 reads TGTGCCAGTACCACGACAGGGAACACTGAAGCTTTCTTT. It is translated as CASTTTGNTEAFF.

On this clone itself: The same CDR3 is also encoded by other DNA sequences in this sample. The J gene is TRBJ2-7, the V gene TRBV18; TRBD1 matches 10 bases. This CDR3 is 13 amino acids long. After removal of 4 bases from V and 3 bases from J, the junction contained 0 bases not matched to a gene. Germline CDR1 reads KGHSH; CDR2 reads LQKENI. The CDR3 here is CASSRDRGYEQYF. CDR3 sequence (DNA): TGTGCCAGCTCACGGGACAGGGGCTACGAGCAGTACTTC.

This chain links TRBV2 with TRBJ1-1; D is unclear. Trimming stripped 7 bases from V and 7 bases from J, with 10 bases between. This CDR3 has 11 amino acids. The germline V gene has CDR1 SNHLY and CDR2 FYNNEI. The DNA of the CDR3 is TGTGCCAGCAATACCGGGAGTGAAGCTTTCTTT. Its translation: CASNTGSEAFF.

This sequence joins TRBV2 and TRBJ1-4; TRBD1 matches 7 bases. The CDR3 loop spans 14 amino acids. The germline V gene encodes CDR1 SNHLY and CDR2 FYNNEI. The trim removed 3 bases at V and 4 bases at J, leaving 2 bases unmatched. DNA of the CDR3: TGTGCCAGCAGTGACCAGGGGGGTAATGAAAAACTGTTTTTT. Protein product: CASSDQGGNEKLFF.

V and J are TRBV29-1 and TRBJ2-3; D is uncertain. The CDR3 has 13 amino acids. Germline-derived CDR1 and CDR2 are SQVTM and ANQGSEA. Trimming removed 4 bases from V and 0 bases from J, with 8 bases in between. The CDR3 sequence is CSVARSSTDTQYF. The CDR3 nucleotides read TGCAGCGTTGCCCGGAGTAGCACAGATACGCAGTATTTT.

The chain employs TRBV27 and TRBJ1-2; TRBD1 aligns across 9 bases. Germline lookup yields CDR1 MNHEY and CDR2 SMNVEV (reference sequence). Trimming took 3 bases from V and 5 from J; bases not matched to a gene: 13. The CDR3 contains 17 residues. The CDR3 reads CASSLRTGARIFYGYTF. The CDR3 DNA is TGTGCCAGCAGTTTGAGGACAGGGGCCCGAATTTTTTATGGCTACACCTTC.